One sample yielded the 23 T cell receptor beta chains listed below, sequenced in a study of long-term antiretroviral therapy in people with HIV. The libraries were made with immunoSEQ v3.0 at survey level. Assay: immunoSEQ multiplex PCR; the TCRdb copy retains only in-frame clones and omits some. Of about 19,000 clones in the sample, roughly nine tenths were seen once. Sequencing was performed on unsorted PBMCs, taken 3 years after starting antiretroviral therapy. The receptors derive from a man between 45 and 60 years old with HIV.

The J gene is TRBJ1-1, the V gene TRBV4-2, with D possibly being TRBD1 (5 bases). V dropped 1 base and J dropped 1 base, with 19 bases sitting between them. CDR1 LGHNA and CDR2 YNFKEQ come from the germline V gene. The CDR3 covers 18 residues. As DNA, the CDR3 is TGTGCCAGCAGCCAAGGGGCCCTCACAGGACTTGGGAACACTGAAGCTTTCTTT. Protein: CASSQGALTGLGNTEAFF.

The rearrangement uses TRBV28 and TRBJ1-5; TRBD1 might be the D (5 bases). Trimming pared 3 bases from V and 4 bases from J, leaving 13 bases between. Germline lookup yields CDR1 MDHEN and CDR2 SYDVKM. The CDR3 extends over 15 amino acids. The CDR3 sequence is CASSFRREWNQPQHF. CDR3 in DNA: TGTGCCAGCAGTTTTCGCAGGGAGTGGAATCAGCCCCAGCATTTT.

V is TRBV4-3 and J is TRBJ1-3, with unresolved D. CDR1 and CDR2 from the germline V gene are LGHNA and YSLEER. This CDR3 has 15 residues. Trimming stripped 0 bases from V and 4 bases from J, with 10 bases between. The CDR3 sequence: CASSQDREVGNTIYF. DNA for the CDR3: TGCGCCAGCAGCCAAGATAGGGAGGTGGGAAACACCATATATTTT.

This chain uses TRBV9 with TRBJ1-2, with TRBD1 as a possible D gene (5 bases). Germline V gene lookup returns CDR1 SGDLS and CDR2 YYNGEE. The CDR3 totals 15 residues. The V end was cut by 1 base, the J end by 6 bases, with 16 bases between. CDR3 sequence: CASSVWGSPRDGYTF. CDR3 DNA sequence: TGTGCCAGCAGCGTATGGGGGTCCCCCCGAGATGGCTACACCTTC.

This clone was seen only a few times. This chain joins TRBV7-9 and TRBJ2-7; no clear D gene. Germline loops: CDR1 SEHNR, CDR2 FQNEAQ (reference sequence). This CDR3 comprises 12 residues. Trimming pared 1 base from V and 2 bases from J, leaving 3 bases between. The CDR3 reads CASSLGTYEQYF. The CDR3 DNA is TGTGCCAGCAGCTTAGGTACCTACGAGCAGTACTTC.

V is TRBV6-5 and J is TRBJ2-3; possibly TRBD1 for D (6 bases). The V end was cut by 0 bases, the J end by 7 bases, with 8 bases between. The germline CDR1 and CDR2 sequences are MNHEY and SVGAGI. The CDR3 has 13 residues. This CDR3 is CASSYSQGNTQYF. The CDR3 region has the DNA TGTGCCAGCAGTTACTCGCAGGGGAATACGCAGTATTTT.

The V gene is TRBV4-3, the J gene TRBJ1-1; 9 nucleotides match TRBD1. Germline V CDR1 and CDR2: LGHNA, YSLEER. The junction had 1 base not matched to a gene; V was cut back by 1 base and J by 1 base. This CDR3 comprises 15 residues. The CDR3: CASSQGTGANTEAFF. The DNA for the CDR3 is TGCGCCAGCAGCCAAGGGACAGGGGCGAACACTGAAGCTTTCTTT.

The rearrangement uses TRBV19 and TRBJ1-1; the D gene is possibly TRBD1 (5 bases). From germline, CDR1 is LNHDA and CDR2 SQIVND (reference sequence). V was clipped by 0 bases and J by 0 bases, with 14 bases between them. The CDR3 is 17 amino acids. The CDR3 sequence is CASSIDLAGQMNTEAFF. The CDR3, as DNA: TGTGCCAGTAGTATAGATCTGGCAGGGCAGATGAACACTGAAGCTTTCTTT.

V and J are TRBV29-1 and TRBJ2-3; 9 positions agree with TRBD1. Germline CDR1 reads SQVTM; CDR2 reads ANQGSEA. V lost 1 base, J lost 2 bases, and 13 bases stayed unmatched. This CDR3 spans 18 amino acids. Here the CDR3 DNA reads TGCAGCGTTGAAGGGATATTTAGGGACAGGGCCATCACAGATACGCAGTATTTT. Amino acids: CSVEGIFRDRAITDTQYF.

The rearrangement links TRBV28 to TRBJ2-7; no reliable D call. The V gene lost 6 bases and the J gene lost 3 bases, with 12 bases spanning the gap. The CDR3 loop spans 13 amino acids. Germline CDR1 MDHEN, CDR2 SYDVKM. CDR3 in DNA: TGTGCCAGCAGCCGGACCGGGCTCTACGAGCAGTACTTC. Encoded protein: CASSRTGLYEQYF.

This rearrangement joins TRBV5-1 to TRBJ2-3, with no clear D. Germline CDR1 is SGHRS and CDR2 is YFSETQ. Trimming removed 0 bases from V and 1 base from J, with 9 bases in between. CDR3 size: 15 residues. The CDR3: CASSLGAVGTDTQYF. The CDR3 bases are TGCGCCAGCAGCTTGGGAGCAGTTGGCACAGATACGCAGTATTTT.

V is TRBV7-2 and J is TRBJ2-3; 10 bases are shared with TRBD2. Per the germline V gene, CDR1 is SGHTA and CDR2 is FQGNSA. V gave up 1 base and J gave up 3 bases; unmatched junction bases: 4. The CDR3 is made up of 16 amino acids. The CDR3 DNA follows: TGTGCCAGCAGCTTAGGTAGCGGGGGGAATACAGATACGCAGTATTTT. Translation: CASSLGSGGNTDTQYF. The full variable domain, with the rest looked up from reference TRBV7-2 and TRBJ2-3, is GAGVSQSPSNKVTEKGKDVELRCDPISGHTALYWYRQSLGQGLEFLIYFQGNSAPDKSGLPSDRFSAERTGGSVSTLTIQRTQQEDSAVYLCASSLGSGGNTDTQYFGPGTRLTVL.

The CDR3 loop is CASSTRVTNEQFF. CDR3 DNA: TGTGCCAGCAGCACCCGAGTAACCAATGAGCAGTTCTTC. V gene TRBV5-4 combines with J gene TRBJ2-1; D gene unclear. The CDR3 is made up of 13 amino acids. Trimming shortened V by 4 bases and J by 6 bases, and 11 bases separated the two germline ends. Germline CDR1 SGHNT, CDR2 YYREEE (reference sequence).

This clone was seen a single time. This chain uses TRBV30 with TRBJ2-7, with a weak D call TRBD2 (6 bases). CDR3 length: 14 residues. CDR1 GTSNPN and CDR2 SVGIG come from the germline V gene (reference sequence). V was pared by 0 bases and J by 3 bases, with 12 bases between. The CDR3 protein is CAWSVPGEIYEQYF. The DNA of the CDR3 is TGTGCCTGGAGTGTACCGGGGGAGATCTACGAGCAGTACTTC.

This chain links TRBV6-5 with TRBJ2-1, with D hard to call. Trimming stripped 9 bases from V and 0 bases from J, with 9 bases between. CDR1 is MNHEY, CDR2 SVGAGI, per germline. CDR3 length: 13 residues. CDR3 DNA sequence: TGTGCCAGTGTTATGAGCTCCTACAATGAGCAGTTCTTC. Translated: CASVMSSYNEQFF.

The chain links TRBV6-5 to TRBJ1-5; 9 bases line up with TRBD1. CDR1 is MNHEY, CDR2 SVGAGI, per germline. V was pared by 2 bases and J by 9 bases, with 2 bases of the junction left unmatched. This CDR3 region has 13 residues. CDR3 protein: CASSYRQGGPQHF. The DNA for the CDR3 is TGTGCCAGCAGTTACCGACAGGGGGGGCCCCAGCATTTT.

This sequence joins TRBV6-1 and TRBJ1-5; 8 positions match TRBD1. Trimming cost V 5 bases and J 0 bases; bases outside gene matches: 3. Germline CDR1 and CDR2: MNHNS and SASEGT. The CDR3 consists of 15 residues. The CDR3 region has the DNA TGTGCCAGCAGTACTGGACAGGGTAGCAATCAGCCCCAGCATTTT. Translated: CASSTGQGSNQPQHF.

The rearrangement joins TRBV4-3 to TRBJ2-7; possible D gene TRBD1, 7 bases. The CDR3 is 16 amino acids. V shed 0 bases and J shed 4 bases, with 16 bases lying between them. Germline CDR1 reads LGHNA; CDR2 reads YSLEER. The CDR3 reads CASSQDVLTGRYEQYF. The CDR3 coding sequence is TGCGCCAGCAGCCAAGATGTATTGACAGGGAGGTACGAGCAGTACTTC.

V is TRBV6-5 and J is TRBJ2-7; 8 nucleotides match TRBD1. V trimming: 2 bases; J trimming: 2 bases; junction bases outside the gene matches: 8. The CDR3 spans 16 residues. The V gene's germline CDR1 is MNHEY and CDR2 SVGAGI. Here the CDR3 DNA reads TGTGCCAGCAGTTACGTCCAGGGGGCCAAGGCCTACGAGCAGTACTTC. Translated, it gives CASSYVQGAKAYEQYF.

A few counts support this clone. The rearrangement joins TRBV5-1 to TRBJ2-7, with D uncertain. The length of the CDR3 is 14 residues. The germline gives CDR1 SGHRS, CDR2 YFSETQ. V lost 0 bases, J lost 3 bases, and 10 bases lay in between. The CDR3 DNA reads TGCGCCAGCAGCTTGGATAGGGTCCTCTACGAGCAGTACTTC. Amino acid sequence: CASSLDRVLYEQYF.

The chain uses TRBV5-4 and TRBJ1-2; D is unresolved. Germline loops: CDR1 SGHNT, CDR2 YYREEE (reference sequence). The germline V and J ends were trimmed by 6 bases and 6 bases, with 21 bases remaining between them. The CDR3 runs 15 residues. CDR3 sequence: CASTYSGMGFNGYTF. The DNA for the CDR3 is TGTGCCAGCACCTACAGTGGGATGGGTTTTAATGGCTACACCTTC.

V usage is TRBV28 and J usage is TRBJ1-5; D perhaps matches TRBD1 (5 bases). Germline CDR1 and CDR2: MDHEN and SYDVKM. This CDR3 spans 17 amino acids. The V end was cut by 8 bases, the J end by 1 base, with 21 bases between. The CDR3 DNA is TGTGCCAGCTCATCCTCGAAGGGGAGGTCGAGCAATCAGCCCCAGCATTTT. It translates to CASSSSKGRSSNQPQHF.

The V and J genes are TRBV19 and TRBJ2-7; 12 nucleotides agree with TRBD2. Trimming cost V 6 bases and J 1 base; bases outside gene matches: 4. The germline gives CDR1 LNHDA, CDR2 SQIVND (reference sequence). CDR3 length: 15 amino acids. CDR3 residues: CASRLTSGGSYEQYF. CDR3 nucleotides: TGTGCCAGTAGGCTGACTAGCGGGGGATCCTACGAGCAGTACTTC.